The sequence of this TCR beta chain was determined in a study of cytomegalovirus exposure and HLA in healthy donors. The CDR3 runs 14 residues. Germline CDR1 SEHNR, CDR2 FQNEAQ (reference sequence). V was shortened by 2 bases and J by 7 bases, with 13 bases between the two germline ends. The PCR used 60 Vbeta and 13 Jbeta primers. Here immunoSEQ multiplex PCR was the method, and the copy in TCRdb shows in-frame clones only, minus some. The repertoire holds approximately 140,000 clones, about 60% seen once, with 6% to 8.5% in the top ten. Sequenced sample: PBMCs. This receptor was taken from a woman in her sixties or seventies in good health and CMV-seropositive. This rearrangement joins TRBV7-9 to TRBJ2-3; no clear D. The CDR3 protein is CASSLIPNSYTQYF. The CDR3 nucleotides are TGTGCCAGCAGCTTAATCCCCAATAGCTATACGCAGTATTTT.